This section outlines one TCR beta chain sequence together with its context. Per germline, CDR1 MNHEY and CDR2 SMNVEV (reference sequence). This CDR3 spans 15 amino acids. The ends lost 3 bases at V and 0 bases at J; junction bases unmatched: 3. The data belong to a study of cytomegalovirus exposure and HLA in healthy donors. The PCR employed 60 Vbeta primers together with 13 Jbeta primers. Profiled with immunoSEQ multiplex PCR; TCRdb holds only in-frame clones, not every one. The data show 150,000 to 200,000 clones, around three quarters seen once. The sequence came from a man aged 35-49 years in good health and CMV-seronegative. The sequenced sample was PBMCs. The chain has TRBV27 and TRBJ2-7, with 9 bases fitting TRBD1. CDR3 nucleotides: TGTGCCAGCAGTTTCGGACAGGGGAGCTCCTACGAGCAGTACTTC. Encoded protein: CASSFGQGSSYEQYF.